The clone carrying this TCR beta chain was detected only a few times. As yet, its antigen is unknown. Primers for the PCR totalled 60 Vbeta and 13 Jbeta. Sequenced by immunoSEQ multiplex PCR; TCRdb stores in-frame clones only, minus some. The sample lists approximately 130,000 clones, 80% occurring once. The data stem from a study of cytomegalovirus exposure and HLA in healthy donors. Study-level points and caveats: Donors were assumed by presence/absence analyses to have roughly uniform sequencing depth. Some public TCRs appeared in many individuals, while most sequences were rare.

Sequenced material: PBMCs. The TCR sequence derives from a woman between 40 and 55 years old in good health and CMV-seronegative.

CDR3 nucleotides: TGTGCCAGCAGGCCTACCGCCGGGCCCCAACCCGGGACAGAGAACACTGAAGCTTTCTTT. As protein: CASRPTAGPQPGTENTEAFF. This chain joins TRBV9 and TRBJ1-1; TRBD1 aligns across 7 bases. V shed 5 bases, J shed 1 base, and the junction held 23 bases outside the gene matches. The CDR3 totals 20 residues. CDR1 is SGDLS and CDR2 is YYNGEE in the germline V gene.